One and the same sample provided the 9 T cell receptor beta chains below, sequenced in a study of T cells in localized non-small cell lung cancer. Only in-frame clones appear in the TCRdb table, and some are missing; sequencing was by immunoSEQ multiplex PCR. This sample yields tens of thousands of clones, of which approximately 84% are seen a single time; about 14% belongs to the top ten. This sample comprised peripheral blood, obtained before any cancer treatment. Receptors were obtained from a female donor older than 55 with stage I lung adenocarcinoma.

The chain carries TRBV25-1 and TRBJ2-6, with D hard to call. Germline-derived CDR1 and CDR2 are MGHDK and SYGVNS. The CDR3 is made up of 18 amino acids. Trimming took 6 bases from V and 4 from J, leaving 22 bases between them. CDR3 nucleotide sequence: TGTGCCAGCAGGCGATCGGGCGGCGGTTGGTCGGGGGCCAACGTCCTGACTTTC. Translating gives CASRRSGGGWSGANVLTF.

The gene calls are TRBV6-5 and TRBJ1-1; TRBD1 agrees at 8 bases. J was trimmed by 12 bases and V by 0 bases; bases with no gene match: 9. Germline CDR1 MNHEY, CDR2 SVGAGI. The CDR3 loop spans 14 amino acids. The CDR3 region has the DNA TGTGCCAGCAGTTACTCGAGGGGACAGGCCTCCTCTTTCTTT. Protein product: CASSYSRGQASSFF.

The CDR3 loop is CASSPGGLAGGYEQYF. CDR3 in DNA: TGTGCCAGCAGTCCAGGTGGGCTAGCGGGAGGTTACGAGCAGTACTTC. This chain links TRBV5-4 with TRBJ2-7; 11 bases align to TRBD2. V was clipped by 5 bases and J by 4 bases; unmatched bases: 11. The CDR3 totals 16 residues. The germline V gene has CDR1 SGHNT and CDR2 YYREEE (reference sequence).

This clone was recorded once. J is TRBJ2-5 and V is TRBV7-2; D ambiguous. The germline gives CDR1 SGHTA, CDR2 FQGNSA. CDR3 length: 15 amino acids. V gave up 7 bases and J gave up 3 bases, with 18 bases separating them. The CDR3 spells CASTSSPNRKETQYF. DNA for the CDR3: TGTGCCAGCACTTCGTCGCCGAATAGGAAAGAGACCCAGTACTTC.

The chain links TRBV4-1 to TRBJ1-4, with D unclear. The V and J ends lost 4 bases and 0 bases respectively, with 9 bases between them. Germline lookup yields CDR1 MGHRA and CDR2 YSYEKL. This CDR3 has 15 amino acids. The CDR3 DNA sequence: TGCGCCAGCAGCCTCCACCCGGCAACTAATGAAAAACTGTTTTTT. Translation gives CASSLHPATNEKLFF.

The chain joins TRBV19 to TRBJ1-2; tentative D call: TRBD1 (5 bases). This CDR3 region has 15 residues. The germline CDR1 and CDR2 sequences are LNHDA and SQIVND (reference sequence). With 1 base removed from V and 2 bases from J, the gap between germline ends came to 11 bases. The CDR3 sequence is CASSIAGGMNYGYTF. The DNA of the CDR3 is TGTGCCAGTAGTATAGCGGGGGGGATGAACTATGGCTACACCTTC.

This clone was seen only once. The genes are TRBV11-2 and TRBJ2-5; D is perhaps TRBD1 (6 bases). Germline V CDR1 and CDR2: SGHAT, FQNNGV. This CDR3 region has 14 residues. V was shortened by 5 bases and J by 4 bases, with 14 bases between the two germline ends. This chain's CDR3 is CASSHPGHGETQYF. CDR3 coding DNA: TGTGCCAGCAGCCATCCGGGACATGGAGAGACCCAGTACTTC.

J is TRBJ2-3 and V is TRBV6-1, with D perhaps matching TRBD2 (6 bases). Trimming cost V 3 bases and J 4 bases, with 11 bases left between them. The germline gives CDR1 MNHNS, CDR2 SASEGT. The CDR3 covers 14 residues. The CDR3 reads CASSDGGKADTQYF. The DNA for the CDR3 is TGTGCCAGCAGTGACGGCGGGAAGGCAGATACGCAGTATTTT.

The chain joins TRBV11-2 to TRBJ1-1, with D possibly TRBD1 on 6 matching bases. The V gene lost 0 bases and the J gene lost 2 bases, with 10 bases spanning the gap. The CDR3 is 15 residues long. From germline, CDR1 is SGHAT and CDR2 FQNNGV. The DNA of the CDR3 is TGTGCCAGCAGCTTAGAAGGGACACCAAACACTGAAGCTTTCTTT. Protein product: CASSLEGTPNTEAFF. The full variable domain, in which reference TRBV11-2 and TRBJ1-1 provide the parts outside the CDR3, is EAGVAQSPRYKIIEKRQSVAFWCNPISGHATLYWYQQILGQGPKLLIQFQNNGVVDDSQLPKDRFSAERLKGVDSTLKIQPAKLEDSAVYLCASSLEGTPNTEAFFGQGTRLTVV.